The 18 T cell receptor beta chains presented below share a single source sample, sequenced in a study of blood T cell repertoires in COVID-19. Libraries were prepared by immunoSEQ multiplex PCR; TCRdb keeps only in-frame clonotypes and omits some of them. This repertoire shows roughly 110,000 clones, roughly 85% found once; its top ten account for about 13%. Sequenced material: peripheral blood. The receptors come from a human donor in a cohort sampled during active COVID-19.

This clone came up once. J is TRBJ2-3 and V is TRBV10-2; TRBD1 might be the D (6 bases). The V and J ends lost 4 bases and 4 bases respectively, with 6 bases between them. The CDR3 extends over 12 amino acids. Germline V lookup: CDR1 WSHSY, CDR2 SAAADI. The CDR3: CASSAGADTQYF. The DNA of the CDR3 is TGCGCCAGCAGTGCAGGGGCAGATACGCAGTATTTT.

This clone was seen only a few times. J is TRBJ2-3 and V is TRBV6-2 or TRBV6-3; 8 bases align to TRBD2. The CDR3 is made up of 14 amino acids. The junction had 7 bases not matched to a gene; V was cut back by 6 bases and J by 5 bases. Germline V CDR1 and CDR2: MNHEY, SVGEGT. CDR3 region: CASSLGLVGDTQYF. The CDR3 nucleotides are TGTGCCAGCAGCCTGGGACTAGTGGGAGATACGCAGTATTTT.

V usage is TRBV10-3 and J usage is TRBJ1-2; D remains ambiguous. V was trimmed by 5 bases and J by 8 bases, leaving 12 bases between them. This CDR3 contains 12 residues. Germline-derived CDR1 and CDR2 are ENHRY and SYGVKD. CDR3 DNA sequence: TGTGCCATCAGTTCGAAGCTAGAGGGCTACACCTTC. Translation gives CAISSKLEGYTF.

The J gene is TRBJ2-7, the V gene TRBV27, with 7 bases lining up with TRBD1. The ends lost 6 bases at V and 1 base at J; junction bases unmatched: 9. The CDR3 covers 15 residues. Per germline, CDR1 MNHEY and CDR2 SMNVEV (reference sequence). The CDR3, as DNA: TGTGCCAGCAGCCGGCCCGGGACAGCGTCCTACGAGCAGTACTTC. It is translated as CASSRPGTASYEQYF.

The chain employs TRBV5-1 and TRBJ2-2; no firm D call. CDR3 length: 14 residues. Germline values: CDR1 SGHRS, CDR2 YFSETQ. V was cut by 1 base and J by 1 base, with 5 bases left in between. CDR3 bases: TGCGCCAGCAGCTTGACCAGGAACACCGGGGAGCTGTTTTTT. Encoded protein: CASSLTRNTGELFF. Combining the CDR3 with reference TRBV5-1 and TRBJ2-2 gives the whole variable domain KAGVTQTPRYLIKTRGQQVTLSCSPISGHRSVSWYQQTPGQGLQFLFEYFSETQRNKGNFPGRFSGRQFSNSRSEMNVSTLELGDSALYLCASSLTRNTGELFFGEGSRLTVL.

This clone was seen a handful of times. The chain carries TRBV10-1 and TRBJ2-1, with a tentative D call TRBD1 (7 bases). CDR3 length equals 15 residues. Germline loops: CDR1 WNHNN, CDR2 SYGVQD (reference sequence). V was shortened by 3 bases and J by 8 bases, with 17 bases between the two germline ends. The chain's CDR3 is CASSEGRGDVHEQFF. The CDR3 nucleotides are TGCGCCAGCAGTGAAGGCAGGGGGGATGTACATGAGCAGTTCTTC.

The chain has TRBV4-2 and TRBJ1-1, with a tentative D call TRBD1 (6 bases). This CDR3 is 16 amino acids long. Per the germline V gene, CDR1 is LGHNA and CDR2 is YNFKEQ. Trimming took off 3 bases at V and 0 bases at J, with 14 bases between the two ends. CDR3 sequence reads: CASSQGIQGVNTEAFF. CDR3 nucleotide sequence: TGTGCCAGCAGCCAGGGTATACAGGGCGTGAACACTGAAGCTTTCTTT.

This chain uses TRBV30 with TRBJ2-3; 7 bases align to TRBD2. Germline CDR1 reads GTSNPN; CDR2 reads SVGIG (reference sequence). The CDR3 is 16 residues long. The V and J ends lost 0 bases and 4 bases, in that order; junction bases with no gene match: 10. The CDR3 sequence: CAWSVWRGFPADTQYF. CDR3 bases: TGTGCCTGGAGTGTATGGCGGGGGTTCCCCGCAGATACGCAGTATTTT.

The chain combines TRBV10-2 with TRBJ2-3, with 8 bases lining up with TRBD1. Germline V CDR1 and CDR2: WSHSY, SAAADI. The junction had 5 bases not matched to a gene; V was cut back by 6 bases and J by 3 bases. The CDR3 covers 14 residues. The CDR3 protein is CASSGGQVTDTQYF. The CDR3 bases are TGCGCCAGCAGCGGGGGACAGGTAACAGATACGCAGTATTTT.

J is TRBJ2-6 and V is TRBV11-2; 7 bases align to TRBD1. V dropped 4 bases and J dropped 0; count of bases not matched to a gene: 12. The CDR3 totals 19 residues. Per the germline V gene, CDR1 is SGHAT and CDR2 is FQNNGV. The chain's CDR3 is CASSSRKQGIFSGANVLTF. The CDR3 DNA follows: TGTGCCAGCAGCTCCCGGAAACAGGGGATTTTCTCTGGGGCCAACGTCCTGACTTTC.

CDR3 sequence reads: CASSYGDSNQPQHF. CDR3 nucleotides: TGTGCCAGCAGCTATGGAGATAGCAATCAGCCCCAGCATTTT. This chain connects TRBV11-2 to TRBJ1-5; D call uncertain. V was pared by 4 bases and J by 0 bases, with 7 bases between. The CDR3 consists of 14 residues. Looked up from germline, CDR1 is SGHAT and CDR2 is FQNNGV.

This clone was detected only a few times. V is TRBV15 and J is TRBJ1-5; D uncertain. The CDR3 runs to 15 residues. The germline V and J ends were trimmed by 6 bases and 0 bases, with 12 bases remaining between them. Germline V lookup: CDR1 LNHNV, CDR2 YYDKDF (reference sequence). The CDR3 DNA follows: TGTGCCACCAGAGACGACTACCTTAGCAATCAGCCCCAGCATTTT. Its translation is CATRDDYLSNQPQHF.

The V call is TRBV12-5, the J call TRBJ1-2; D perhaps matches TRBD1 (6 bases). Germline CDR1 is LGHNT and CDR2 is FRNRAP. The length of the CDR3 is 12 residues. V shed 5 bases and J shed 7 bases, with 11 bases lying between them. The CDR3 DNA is TGTGCTAGTGGTGATTCCAGGGGTGGCTACACCTTC. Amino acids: CASGDSRGGYTF.

The CDR3 coding sequence is TGTGCCAGCAGTGGGGTAGACAGATCCTACGAGCAGTACTTC. Protein product: CASSGVDRSYEQYF. The chain links TRBV6-2 or TRBV6-3 to TRBJ2-7; weak D call: TRBD1 (5 bases). Trimming took 5 bases from V and 1 from J, leaving 12 bases between them. This CDR3 region has 14 residues. From germline, CDR1 is MNHEY and CDR2 SVGEGT.

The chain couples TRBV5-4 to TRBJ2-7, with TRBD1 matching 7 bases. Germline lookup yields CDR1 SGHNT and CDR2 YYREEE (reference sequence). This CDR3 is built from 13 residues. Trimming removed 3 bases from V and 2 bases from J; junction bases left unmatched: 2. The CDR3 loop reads CASSSQGTYEQYF. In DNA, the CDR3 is TGTGCCAGCAGCTCACAGGGGACCTACGAGCAGTACTTC. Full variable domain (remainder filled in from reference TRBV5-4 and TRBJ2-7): ETGVTQSPTHLIKTRGQQVTLRCSSQSGHNTVSWYQQALGQGPQFIFQYYREEENGRGNFPPRFSGLQFPNYSSELNVNALELDDSALYLCASSSQGTYEQYFGPGTRLTVT.

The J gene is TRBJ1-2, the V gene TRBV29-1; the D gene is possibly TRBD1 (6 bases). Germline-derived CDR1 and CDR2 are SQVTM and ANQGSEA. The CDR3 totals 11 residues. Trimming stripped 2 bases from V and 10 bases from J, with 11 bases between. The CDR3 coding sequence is TGCAGCGTTGAATCACAGGGCGACTACACCTTC. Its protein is CSVESQGDYTF.

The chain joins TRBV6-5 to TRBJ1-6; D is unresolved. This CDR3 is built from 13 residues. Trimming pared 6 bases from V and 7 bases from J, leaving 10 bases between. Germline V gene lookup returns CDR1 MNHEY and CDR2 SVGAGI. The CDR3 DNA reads TGTGCCAGCAGCTACAGCGTCAATTCACCCCTCCACTTT. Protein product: CASSYSVNSPLHF.

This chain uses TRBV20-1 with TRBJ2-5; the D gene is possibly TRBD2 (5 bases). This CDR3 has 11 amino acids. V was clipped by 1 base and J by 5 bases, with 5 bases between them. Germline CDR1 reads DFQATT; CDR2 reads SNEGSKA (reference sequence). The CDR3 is CSARAGETQYF. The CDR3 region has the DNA TGCAGTGCTAGAGCGGGGGAGACCCAGTACTTC.